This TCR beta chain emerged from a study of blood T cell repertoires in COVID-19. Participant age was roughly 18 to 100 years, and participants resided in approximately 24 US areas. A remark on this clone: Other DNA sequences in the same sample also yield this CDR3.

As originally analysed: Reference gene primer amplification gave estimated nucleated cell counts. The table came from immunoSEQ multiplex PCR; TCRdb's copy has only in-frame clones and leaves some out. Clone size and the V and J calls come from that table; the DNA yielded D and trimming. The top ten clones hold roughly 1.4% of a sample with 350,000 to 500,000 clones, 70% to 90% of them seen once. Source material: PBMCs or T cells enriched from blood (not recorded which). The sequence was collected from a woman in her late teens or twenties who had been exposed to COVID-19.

This CDR3 reads CSVEDRGYEQYF. The CDR3 DNA follows: TGCAGCGTTGAGGACAGGGGGTACGAGCAGTACTTC. The chain recombines TRBV29-1 with TRBJ2-7, with 10 bases matching TRBD1. V was pared by 3 bases and J by 4 bases, with 0 bases of the junction left unmatched. Germline V gene sequence: CDR1 SQVTM, CDR2 ANQGSEA. This CDR3 spans 12 amino acids.